The entry that follows covers one TCR beta chain sequence. Its antigen is not known. This sample is drawn from a study of cytomegalovirus exposure and HLA in healthy donors. Turning to the study itself: Roughly 170 million T cells yielded 117 million unique TCR beta sequences in earlier analysis.

60 Vbeta and 13 Jbeta primers were used in PCR. TCRdb keeps only in-frame clones here, not all; method: immunoSEQ multiplex PCR. The table shows approximately 70,000 clones, with about 74% occurring only once. Whole-study findings and limits: For most TCR sequences rarity was the rule, although some public TCRs occurred in many donors. Reports described diagnosis of cytomegalovirus status by the classifier as highly specific and sensitive. A later analysis reported that several of the most significant clusters appeared to be linked to common viral pathogens, among them Epstein-Barr virus.

V lost 4 bases and J 8 bases, leaving 12 bases between the germline ends. CDR1 is SGDLS, CDR2 YYNGEE, per germline. The CDR3 runs 13 residues. J is TRBJ1-4 and V is TRBV9, with D perhaps matching TRBD1 (5 bases). Sequencing was done on a sample of PBMCs. The receptor was derived from a woman aged 55-75 years in good health and CMV-seropositive. In DNA, the CDR3 is TGTGCCAGCAGCAAAACAGGATACGAAAAACTGTTTTTT. Translating gives CASSKTGYEKLFF.